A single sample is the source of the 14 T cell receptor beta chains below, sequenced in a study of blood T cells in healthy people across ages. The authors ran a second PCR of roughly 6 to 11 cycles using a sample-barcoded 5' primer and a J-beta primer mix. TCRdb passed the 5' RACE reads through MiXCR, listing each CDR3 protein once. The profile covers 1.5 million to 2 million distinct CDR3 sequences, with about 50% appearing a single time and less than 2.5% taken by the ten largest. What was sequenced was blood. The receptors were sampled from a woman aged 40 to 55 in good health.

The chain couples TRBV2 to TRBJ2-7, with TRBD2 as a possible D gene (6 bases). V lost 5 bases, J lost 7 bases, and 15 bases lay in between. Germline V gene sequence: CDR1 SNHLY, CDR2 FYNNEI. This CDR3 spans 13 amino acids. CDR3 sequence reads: CASSSQDYPEQYF. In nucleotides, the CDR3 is TGTGCCAGCAGTTCCCAGGACTACCCAGAGCAGTACTTC. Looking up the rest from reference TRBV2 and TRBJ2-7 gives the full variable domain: EPEVTQTPSHQVTQMGQEVILRCVPISNHLYFYWYRQILGQKVEFLVSFYNNEISEKSEIFDDQFSVERPDGSNFTLKIRSTKLEDSAMYFCASSSQDYPEQYFGPGTRLTVT.

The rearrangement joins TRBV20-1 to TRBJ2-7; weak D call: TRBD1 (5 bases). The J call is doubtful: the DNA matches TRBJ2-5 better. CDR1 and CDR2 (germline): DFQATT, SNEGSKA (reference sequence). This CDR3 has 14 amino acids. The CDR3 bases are TGCAGTGCTCCGGGTATAAGGGGCACGGAGACCCAGTACTTC. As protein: CSAPGIRGTETQYF.

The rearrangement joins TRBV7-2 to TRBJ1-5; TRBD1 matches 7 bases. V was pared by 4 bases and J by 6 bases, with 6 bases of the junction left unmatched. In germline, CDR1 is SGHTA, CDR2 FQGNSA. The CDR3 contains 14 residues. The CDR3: CASSSTGVSQPQHF. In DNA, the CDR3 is TGTGCCAGCAGCTCAACAGGGGTGAGTCAGCCCCAGCATTTT. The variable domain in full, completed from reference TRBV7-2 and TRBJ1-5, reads GAGVSQSPSNKVTEKGKDVELRCDPISGHTALYWYRQSLGQGLEFLIYFQGNSAPDKSGLPSDRFSAERTGGSVSTLTIQRTQQEDSAVYLCASSSTGVSQPQHFGDGTRLSIL.

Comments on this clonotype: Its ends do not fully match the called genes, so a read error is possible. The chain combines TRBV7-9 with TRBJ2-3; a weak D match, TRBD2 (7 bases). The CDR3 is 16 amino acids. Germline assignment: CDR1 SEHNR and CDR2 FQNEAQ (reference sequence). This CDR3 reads CAGSPWGRGSTDTQYF. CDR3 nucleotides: TGTGCCGGCAGCCCATGGGGGCGGGGGAGCACAGATACGCAGTATTTT.

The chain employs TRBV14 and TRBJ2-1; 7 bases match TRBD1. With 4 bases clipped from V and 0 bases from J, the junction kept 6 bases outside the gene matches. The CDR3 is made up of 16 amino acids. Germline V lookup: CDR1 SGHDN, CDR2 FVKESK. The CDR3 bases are TGTGCCAGCAGCCGAACAGGGGAGAGCTCCTACAATGAGCAGTTCTTC. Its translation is CASSRTGESSYNEQFF. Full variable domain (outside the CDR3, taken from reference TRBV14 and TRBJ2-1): EAGVTQFPSHSVIEKGQTVTLRCDPISGHDNLYWYRRVMGKEIKFLLHFVKESKQDESGMPNNRFLAERTGGTYSTLKVQPAELEDSGVYFCASSRTGESSYNEQFFGPGTRLTVL.

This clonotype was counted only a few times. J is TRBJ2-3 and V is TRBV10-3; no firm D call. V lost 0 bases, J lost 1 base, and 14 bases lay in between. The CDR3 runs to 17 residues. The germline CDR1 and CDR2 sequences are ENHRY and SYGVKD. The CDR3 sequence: CAISESGDLPGTDTQYF. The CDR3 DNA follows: TGTGCCATCAGTGAGTCTGGGGATCTACCTGGCACAGATACGCAGTATTTT.

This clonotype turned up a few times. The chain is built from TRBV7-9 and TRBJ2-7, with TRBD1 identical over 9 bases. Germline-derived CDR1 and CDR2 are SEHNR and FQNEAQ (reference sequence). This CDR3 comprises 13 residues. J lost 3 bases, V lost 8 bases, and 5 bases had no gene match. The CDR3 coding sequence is TGTGCCAGCCGGACAGGGGCCGGCTACGAGCAGTACTTC. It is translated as CASRTGAGYEQYF.

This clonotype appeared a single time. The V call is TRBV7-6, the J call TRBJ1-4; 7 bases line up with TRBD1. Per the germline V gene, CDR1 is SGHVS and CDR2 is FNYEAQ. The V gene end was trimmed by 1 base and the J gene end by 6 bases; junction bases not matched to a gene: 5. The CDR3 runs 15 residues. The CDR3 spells CASSLVGGEDEKLFF. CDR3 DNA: TGTGCCAGCAGCTTAGTAGGGGGCGAGGATGAAAAACTGTTTTTT.

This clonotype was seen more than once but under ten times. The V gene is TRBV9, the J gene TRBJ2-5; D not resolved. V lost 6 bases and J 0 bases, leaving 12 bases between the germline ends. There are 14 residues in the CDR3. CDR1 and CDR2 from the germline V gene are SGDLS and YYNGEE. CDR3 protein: CASTLGPYQETQYF. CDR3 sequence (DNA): TGTGCCAGCACGCTAGGTCCGTACCAAGAGACCCAGTACTTC.

The CDR3: CSANLARNQPQHF. DNA of the CDR3: TGCAGTGCCAACTTAGCCCGTAATCAGCCCCAGCATTTT. The rearrangement joins TRBV20-1 to TRBJ1-5; D is undetermined. The germline gives CDR1 DFQATT, CDR2 SNEGSKA (reference sequence). The CDR3 has 13 residues. Trimming left V 6 bases short and J 4 bases short, with 13 bases between.

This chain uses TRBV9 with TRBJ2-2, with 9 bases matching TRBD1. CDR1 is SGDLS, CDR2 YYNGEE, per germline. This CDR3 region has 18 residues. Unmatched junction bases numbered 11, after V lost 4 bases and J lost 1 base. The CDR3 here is CASSKPGQGFKNTGELFF. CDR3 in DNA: TGTGCCAGCAGCAAACCGGGACAGGGATTTAAGAACACCGGGGAGCTGTTTTTT.

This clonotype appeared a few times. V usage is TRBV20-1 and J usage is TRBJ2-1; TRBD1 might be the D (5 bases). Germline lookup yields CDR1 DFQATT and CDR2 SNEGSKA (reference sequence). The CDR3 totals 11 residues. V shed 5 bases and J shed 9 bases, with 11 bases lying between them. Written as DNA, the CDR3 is TGCAGTGCTGCCCTAAGGGGTGAGCAGTTCTTC. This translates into CSAALRGEQFF.

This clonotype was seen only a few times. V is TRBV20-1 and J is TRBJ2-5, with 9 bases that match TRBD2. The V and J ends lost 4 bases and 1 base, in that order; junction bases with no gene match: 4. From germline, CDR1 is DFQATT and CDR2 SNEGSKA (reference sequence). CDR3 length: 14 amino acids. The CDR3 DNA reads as TGCAGTGCTAAGTCGACTAGCGGCCAAGAGACCCAGTACTTC. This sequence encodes CSAKSTSGQETQYF.

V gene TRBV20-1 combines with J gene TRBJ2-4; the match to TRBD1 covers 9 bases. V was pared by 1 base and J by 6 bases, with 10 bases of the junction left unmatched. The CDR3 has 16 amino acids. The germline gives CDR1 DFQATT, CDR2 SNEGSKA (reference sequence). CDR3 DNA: TGCAGTGCTAGAGGTCGAGTGGGACAGGGTGGAAACATTCAGTACTTC. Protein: CSARGRVGQGGNIQYF.